This TCR beta chain was identified in a study of Ad26.COV2.S vaccination and SARS-CoV-2 variants. Overall study: In the study, Ad26.COV2.S was injected intramuscularly once, or twice 56 days apart.

Trimming pared 2 bases from V and 11 bases from J, leaving 25 bases between. Germline CDR1 reads SGHRS; CDR2 reads YFSETQ. This CDR3 has 17 amino acids. The treatment is: around 19 received Ad26.COV2.S at low or high dose, single or two shots; roughly five received placebo; per-sample allocation not given. Collection of samples fell on day 63 after the first vaccine or placebo injection. Produced via immunoSEQ multiplex PCR; TCRdb's table is partial and in-frame only. The sample includes some 520,000 clones, around nine tenths of them seen just once. The source was peripheral blood, collected in a trial of Ad26.COV2.S vaccine versus placebo. The TCR originated in a person between 18 and 65 years old who received the Ad26.COV2.S COVID-19 vaccine or a placebo. This chain connects TRBV5-1 to TRBJ2-2; D assignment may be TRBD1 or TRBD2 (5 bases each). The DNA for the CDR3 is TGCGCCAGCAGCTTCACTACGACGAGTCGTACTGGGGGAGAGCTGTTTTTT. Its translation is CASSFTTTSRTGGELFF.